The TCR beta chain under discussion was sequenced for a study of response to subunit inactivated influenza vaccine. In TCRdb, the RT-PCR reads were re-called with MiXCR into one record per CDR3 protein. The sample records 650,000 to 800,000 distinct CDR3 sequences, about 14% being singletons. Germline trimming cut 1 base from V and 6 bases from J; bases unmatched to any gene: 10. Germline assignment: CDR1 SEHNR and CDR2 FQNEAQ (reference sequence). This CDR3 is built from 16 residues. The receptor's source is a man aged 50 to 60 who received an inactivated influenza vaccine. The sample here was PBMCs from blood, taken approximately 15 days before vaccination. V gene TRBV7-9 combines with J gene TRBJ2-7; 9 bases are a match to TRBD1. CDR3 DNA: TGTGCCAGCAGCTTAGGCCCCTGGACAGGGGCCGCCGAGCAGTACTTC. It translates to CASSLGPWTGAAEQYF.